This TCR beta chain was sequenced in a study of T cells in tuberculosis. The germline V gene has CDR1 KGHSH and CDR2 LQKENI. This CDR3 spans 19 amino acids. V shed 3 bases and J 0 bases; nucleotides not matched to a gene: 13. Thawed, overnight-rested PBMC were stained with GMM-loaded CD1B tetramer, viability dye and anti-CD3, then sorted. The CD1B tetramers carried C32 glucose monomycolate purified from Rhodococcus equi. CD14-expressing monocytes were removed from PBMC before cryopreservation and sorting. Chain pairing is unknown; alpha and beta were sequenced separately. The assay was immunoSEQ multiplex PCR, and TCRdb's table has in-frame clones only and misses some. The sample includes 80,000 to 90,000 clones, approximately 90% of them seen just once.

The TCR was taken from an adult woman with latent tuberculosis. The rearrangement links TRBV18 to TRBJ2-3, with 9 bases lining up with TRBD1. The material sequenced was CD1b-GMM tetramer-negative cells sorted from PBMCs. This CDR3 is CASSPGTGSLLTSTDTQYF. Here the CDR3 DNA reads TGTGCCAGCTCACCGGGGACAGGGTCCCTCCTTACTAGCACAGATACGCAGTATTTT.